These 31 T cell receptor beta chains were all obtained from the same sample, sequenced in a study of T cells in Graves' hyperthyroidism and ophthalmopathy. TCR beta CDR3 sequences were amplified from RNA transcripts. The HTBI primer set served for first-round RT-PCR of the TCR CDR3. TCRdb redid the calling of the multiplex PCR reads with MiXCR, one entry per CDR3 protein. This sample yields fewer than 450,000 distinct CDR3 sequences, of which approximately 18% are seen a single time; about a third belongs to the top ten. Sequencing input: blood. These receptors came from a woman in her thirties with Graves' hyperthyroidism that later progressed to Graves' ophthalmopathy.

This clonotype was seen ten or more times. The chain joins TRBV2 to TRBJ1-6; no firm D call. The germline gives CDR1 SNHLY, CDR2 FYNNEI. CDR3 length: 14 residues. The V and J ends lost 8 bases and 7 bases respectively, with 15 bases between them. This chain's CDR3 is CASWGDSRNSPLHF. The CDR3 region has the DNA TGTGCCAGCTGGGGTGATAGCCGAAATTCACCCCTCCACTTT.

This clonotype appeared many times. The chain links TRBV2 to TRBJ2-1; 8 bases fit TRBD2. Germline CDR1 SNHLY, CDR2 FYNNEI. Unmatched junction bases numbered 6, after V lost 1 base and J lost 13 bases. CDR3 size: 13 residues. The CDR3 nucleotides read TGTGCCAGCAGTGAAGGACGGGGGGGCTCCCAGTTCTTC. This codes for CASSEGRGGSQFF.

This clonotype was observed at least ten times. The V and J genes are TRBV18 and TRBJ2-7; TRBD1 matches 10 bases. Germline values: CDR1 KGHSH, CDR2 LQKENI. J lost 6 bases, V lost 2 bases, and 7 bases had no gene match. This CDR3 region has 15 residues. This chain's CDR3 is CASSPMGTGVSEQYF. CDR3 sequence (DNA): TGTGCCAGCTCACCAATGGGGACAGGGGTGAGCGAGCAGTACTTC. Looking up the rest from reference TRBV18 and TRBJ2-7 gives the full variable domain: NAGVMQNPRHLVRRRGQEARLRCSPMKGHSHVYWYRQLPEEGLKFMVYLQKENIIDESGMPKERFSAEFPKEGPSILRIQQVVRGDSAAYFCASSPMGTGVSEQYFGPGTRLTVT.

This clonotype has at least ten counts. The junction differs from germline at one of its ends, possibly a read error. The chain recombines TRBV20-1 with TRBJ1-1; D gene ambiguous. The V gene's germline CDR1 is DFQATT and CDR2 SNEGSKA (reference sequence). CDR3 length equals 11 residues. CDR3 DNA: TGCAGTGCTAGACAGGAGGATGAAGTTTTCTTT. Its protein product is CSARQEDEVFF.

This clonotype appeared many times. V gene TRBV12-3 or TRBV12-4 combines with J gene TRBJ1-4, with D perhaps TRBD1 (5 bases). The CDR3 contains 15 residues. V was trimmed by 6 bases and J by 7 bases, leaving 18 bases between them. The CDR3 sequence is CASSRRGGSGEKLFF. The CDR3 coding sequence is TGTGCCAGCAGCAGACGGGGGGGGAGCGGTGAAAAACTGTTTTTT.

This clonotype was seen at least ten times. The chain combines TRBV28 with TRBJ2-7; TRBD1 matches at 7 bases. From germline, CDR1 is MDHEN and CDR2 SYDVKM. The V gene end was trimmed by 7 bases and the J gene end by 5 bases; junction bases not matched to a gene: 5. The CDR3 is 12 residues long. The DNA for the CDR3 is TGTGCCAGCAACGAGGGGGCCGACGAGCAGTACTTC. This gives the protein CASNEGADEQYF.

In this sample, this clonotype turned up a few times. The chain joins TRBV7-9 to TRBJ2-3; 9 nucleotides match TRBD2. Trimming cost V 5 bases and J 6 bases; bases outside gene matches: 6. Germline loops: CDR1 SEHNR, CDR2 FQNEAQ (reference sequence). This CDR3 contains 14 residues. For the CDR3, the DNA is TGTGCCAGCAGCCCACCTGGACTAGCGGATACGCAGTATTTT. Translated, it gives CASSPPGLADTQYF.

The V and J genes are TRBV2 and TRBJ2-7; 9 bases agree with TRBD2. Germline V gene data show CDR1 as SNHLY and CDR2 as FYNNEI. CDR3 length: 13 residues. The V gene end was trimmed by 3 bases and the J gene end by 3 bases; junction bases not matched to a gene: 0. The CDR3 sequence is CASSEREGYEQYF. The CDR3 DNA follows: TGTGCCAGCAGTGAGCGGGAGGGCTACGAGCAGTACTTC.

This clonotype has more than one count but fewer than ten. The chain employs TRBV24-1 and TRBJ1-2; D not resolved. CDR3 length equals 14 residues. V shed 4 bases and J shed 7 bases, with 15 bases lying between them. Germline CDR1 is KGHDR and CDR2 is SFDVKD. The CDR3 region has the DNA TGTGCCACCAGTGAGGCGGAATTCTCTCGTGGCTACACCTTC. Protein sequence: CATSEAEFSRGYTF.

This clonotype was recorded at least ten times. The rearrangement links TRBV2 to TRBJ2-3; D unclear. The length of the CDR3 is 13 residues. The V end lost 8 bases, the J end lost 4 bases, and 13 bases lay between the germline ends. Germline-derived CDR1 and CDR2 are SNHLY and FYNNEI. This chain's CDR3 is CASGLPIPDTQYF. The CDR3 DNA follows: TGTGCCAGCGGCCTCCCGATCCCAGATACGCAGTATTTT.

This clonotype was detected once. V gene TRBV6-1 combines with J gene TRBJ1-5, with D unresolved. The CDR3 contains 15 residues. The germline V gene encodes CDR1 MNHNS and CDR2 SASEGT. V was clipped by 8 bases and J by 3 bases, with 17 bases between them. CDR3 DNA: TGTGCCAGCGTCCCCCTATGGACGGACAATCAGCCCCAGCATTTT. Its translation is CASVPLWTDNQPQHF.

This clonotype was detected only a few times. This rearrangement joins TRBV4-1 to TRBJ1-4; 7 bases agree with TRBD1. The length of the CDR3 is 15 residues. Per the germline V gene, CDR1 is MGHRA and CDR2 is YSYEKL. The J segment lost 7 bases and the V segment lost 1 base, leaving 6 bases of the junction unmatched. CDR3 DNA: TGCGCCAGCAGCCAAGGGGGACAGTTAGGTGAAAAACTGTTTTTT. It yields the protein CASSQGGQLGEKLFF.

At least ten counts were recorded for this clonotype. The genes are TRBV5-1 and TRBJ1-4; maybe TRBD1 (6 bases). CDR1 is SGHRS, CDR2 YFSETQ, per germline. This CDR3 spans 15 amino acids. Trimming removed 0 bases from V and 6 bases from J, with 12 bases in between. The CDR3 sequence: CASSLAEGVDEKLFF. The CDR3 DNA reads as TGCGCCAGCAGCTTGGCCGAGGGGGTGGATGAAAAACTGTTTTTT.

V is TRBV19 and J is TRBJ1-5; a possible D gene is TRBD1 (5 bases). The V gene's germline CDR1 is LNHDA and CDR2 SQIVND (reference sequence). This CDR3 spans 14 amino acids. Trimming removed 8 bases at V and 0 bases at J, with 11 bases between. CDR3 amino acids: CASWGGNSNQPQHF. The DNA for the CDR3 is TGTGCCAGTTGGGGGGGTAATAGCAATCAGCCCCAGCATTTT. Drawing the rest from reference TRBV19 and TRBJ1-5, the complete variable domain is DGGITQSPKYLFRKEGQNVTLSCEQNLNHDAMYWYRQDPGQGLRLIYYSQIVNDFQKGDIAEGYSVSREKKESFPLTVTSAQKNPTAFYLCASWGGNSNQPQHFGDGTRLSIL.

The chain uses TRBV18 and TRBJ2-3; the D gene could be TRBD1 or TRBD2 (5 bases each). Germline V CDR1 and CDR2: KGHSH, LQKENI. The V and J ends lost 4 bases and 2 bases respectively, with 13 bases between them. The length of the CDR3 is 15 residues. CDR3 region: CASSLNSGTTDTQYF. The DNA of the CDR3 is TGTGCCAGCTCACTAAACAGTGGGACCACAGATACGCAGTATTTT.

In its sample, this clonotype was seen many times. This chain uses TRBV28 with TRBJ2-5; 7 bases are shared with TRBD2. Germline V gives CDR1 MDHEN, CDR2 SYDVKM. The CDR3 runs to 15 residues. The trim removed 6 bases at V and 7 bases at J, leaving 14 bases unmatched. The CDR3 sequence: CASSASGRSIGTQYF. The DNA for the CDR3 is TGTGCCAGCAGCGCTAGCGGACGGTCAATTGGGACCCAGTACTTC.

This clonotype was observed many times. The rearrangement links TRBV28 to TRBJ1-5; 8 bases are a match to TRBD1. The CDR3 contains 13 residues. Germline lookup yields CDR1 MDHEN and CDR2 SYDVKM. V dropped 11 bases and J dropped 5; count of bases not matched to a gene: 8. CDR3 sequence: CAGQGVGHQPQHF. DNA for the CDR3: TGTGCCGGACAGGGTGTTGGGCATCAGCCCCAGCATTTT.

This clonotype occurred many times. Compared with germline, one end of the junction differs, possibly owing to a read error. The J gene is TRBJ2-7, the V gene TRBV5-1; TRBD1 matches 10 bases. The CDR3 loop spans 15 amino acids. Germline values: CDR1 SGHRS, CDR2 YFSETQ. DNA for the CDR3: TGCGCCAGCAGCCCGGGACAGGGGTCGGTCTACAAGCAGTACTTC. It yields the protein CASSPGQGSVYKQYF. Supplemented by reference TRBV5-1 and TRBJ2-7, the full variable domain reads KAGVTQTPRYLIKTRGQQVTLSCSPISGHRSVSWYQQTPGQGLQFLFEYFSETQRNKGNFPGRFSGRQFSNSRSEMNVSTLELGDSALYLCASSPGQGSVYKQYFGPGTRLTVT.

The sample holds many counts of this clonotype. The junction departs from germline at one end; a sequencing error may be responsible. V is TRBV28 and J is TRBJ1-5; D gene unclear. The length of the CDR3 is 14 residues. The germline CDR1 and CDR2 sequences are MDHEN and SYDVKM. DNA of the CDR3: TGTGCCAGCAATTTCTGGGATAGCTATCAGCCCCAGCATTTT. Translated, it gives CASNFWDSYQPQHF.

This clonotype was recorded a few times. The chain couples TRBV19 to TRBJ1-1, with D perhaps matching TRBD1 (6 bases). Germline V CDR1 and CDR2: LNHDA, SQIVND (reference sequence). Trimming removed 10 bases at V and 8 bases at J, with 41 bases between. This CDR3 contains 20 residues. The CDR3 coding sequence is TGTGCCACCACTCCCCAAATCGGAGCGGGACGGAGGTTTGGGAGGGGGGAAGCTTTCTTT. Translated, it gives CATTPQIGAGRRFGRGEAFF.

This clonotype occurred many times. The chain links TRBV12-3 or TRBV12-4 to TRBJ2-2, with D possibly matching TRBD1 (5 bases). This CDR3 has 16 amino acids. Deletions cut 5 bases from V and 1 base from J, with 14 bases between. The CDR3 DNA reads TGTGCCAGCAGTGACACCCAGGGAATGAACACCGGGGAGCTGTTTTTT. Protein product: CASSDTQGMNTGELFF.

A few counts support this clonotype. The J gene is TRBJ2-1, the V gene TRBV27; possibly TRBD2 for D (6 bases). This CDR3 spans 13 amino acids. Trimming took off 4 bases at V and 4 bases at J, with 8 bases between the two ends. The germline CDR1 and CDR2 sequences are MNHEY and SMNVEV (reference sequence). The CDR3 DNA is TGTGCCAGCAGTTGGGCGGGGTACAATGAGCAGTTCTTC. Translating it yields CASSWAGYNEQFF.

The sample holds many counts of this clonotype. This chain's CDR3 is CSAWTAQYNEQFF. CDR3 nucleotides: TGCAGTGCTTGGACAGCCCAGTACAATGAGCAGTTCTTC. The chain couples TRBV20-1 to TRBJ2-1; a possible D gene is TRBD1 (6 bases). Trimming removed 5 bases from V and 4 bases from J, with 12 bases in between. This CDR3 comprises 13 residues. Germline CDR1 is DFQATT and CDR2 is SNEGSKA (reference sequence).

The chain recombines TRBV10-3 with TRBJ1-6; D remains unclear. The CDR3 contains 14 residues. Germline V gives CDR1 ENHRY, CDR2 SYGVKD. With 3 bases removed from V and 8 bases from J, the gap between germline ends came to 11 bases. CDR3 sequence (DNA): TGTGCCATCAGTGACGTAGGTGAGGATTCACCCCTCCACTTT. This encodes CAISDVGEDSPLHF.

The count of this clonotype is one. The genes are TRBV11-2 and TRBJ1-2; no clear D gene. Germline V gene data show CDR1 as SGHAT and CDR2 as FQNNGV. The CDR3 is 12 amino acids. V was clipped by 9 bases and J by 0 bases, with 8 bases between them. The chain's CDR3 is CASGETNYGYTF. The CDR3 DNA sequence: TGTGCCAGTGGGGAAACTAACTATGGCTACACCTTC.

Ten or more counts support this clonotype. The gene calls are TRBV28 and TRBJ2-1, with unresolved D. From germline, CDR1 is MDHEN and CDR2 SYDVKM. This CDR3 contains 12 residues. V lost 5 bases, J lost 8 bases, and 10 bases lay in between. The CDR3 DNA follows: TGTGCCAGCAGTCCCTCTAATCATGAGCAGTTCTTC. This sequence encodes CASSPSNHEQFF. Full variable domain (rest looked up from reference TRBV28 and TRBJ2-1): DVKVTQSSRYLVKRTGEKVFLECVQDMDHENMFWYRQDPGLGLRLIYFSYDVKMKEKGDIPEGYSVSREKKERFSLILESASTNQTSMYLCASSPSNHEQFFGPGTRLTVL.

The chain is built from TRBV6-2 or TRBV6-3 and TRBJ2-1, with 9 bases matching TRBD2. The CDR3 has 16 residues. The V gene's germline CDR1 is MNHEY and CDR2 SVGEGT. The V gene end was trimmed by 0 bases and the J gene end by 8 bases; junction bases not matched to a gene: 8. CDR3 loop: CASSYSIAGEGDEQFF. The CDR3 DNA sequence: TGTGCCAGCAGTTACTCGATAGCGGGAGAAGGAGATGAGCAGTTCTTC.

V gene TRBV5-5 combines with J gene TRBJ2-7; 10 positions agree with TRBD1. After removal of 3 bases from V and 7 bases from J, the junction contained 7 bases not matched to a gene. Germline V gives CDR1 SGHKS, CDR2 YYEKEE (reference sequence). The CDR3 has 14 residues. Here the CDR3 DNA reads TGTGCCAGCAGCTGGACGACAGGGGGCCAAGAGCAGTACTTC. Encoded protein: CASSWTTGGQEQYF.

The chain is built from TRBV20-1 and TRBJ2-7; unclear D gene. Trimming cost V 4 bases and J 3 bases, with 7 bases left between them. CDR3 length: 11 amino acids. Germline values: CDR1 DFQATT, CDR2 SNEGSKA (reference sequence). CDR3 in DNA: TGCAGTGCTATGGCTTACTACGAGCAGTACTTC. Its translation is CSAMAYYEQYF.

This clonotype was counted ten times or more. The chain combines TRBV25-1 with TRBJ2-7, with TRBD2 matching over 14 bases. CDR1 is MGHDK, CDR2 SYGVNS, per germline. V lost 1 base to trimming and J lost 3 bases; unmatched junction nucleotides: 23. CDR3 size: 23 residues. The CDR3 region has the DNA TGTGCCAGCAGTGAATTTAAAGGGGGACTAGCGGGAGAAGTGGAGAGGGCGGGCTACGAGCAGTACTTC. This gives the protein CASSEFKGGLAGEVERAGYEQYF.

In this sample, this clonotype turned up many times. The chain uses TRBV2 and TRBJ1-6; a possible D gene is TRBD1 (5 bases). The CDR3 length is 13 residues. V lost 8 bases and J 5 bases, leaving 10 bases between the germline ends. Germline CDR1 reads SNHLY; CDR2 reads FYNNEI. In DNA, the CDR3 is TGTGCCAGCCAGACAGAGAATAATTCACCCCTCCACTTT. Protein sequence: CASQTENNSPLHF.